Given below is one T cell receptor (delta chain) in context. This clone was seen more than once but under ten times. Its antigen is not yet known. One base away there is no much larger clone; base qualities are not given. Thymic samples were depleted of alphabeta T cells, then CD3+ TCRVdelta1+ TCRVdelta2- thymocytes were FACS-sorted. Sorted Vdelta1+ thymocyte purity ranged from about 96% to 99.6%. Thymic specimens came from roughly eight paediatric patients undergoing corrective cardiac surgery, aged from about 5 days to 16 months. Thymic tissue was dispersed, and mononuclear cells were isolated on a Histopaque-1077 density gradient. Staining used anti-TCRVdelta1 clone TS8.2, anti-TCRVdelta2 clone B6, anti-CD3 clone HIT3a and anti-TCRalphabeta clone IP26 antibodies. These data originate in a study of Vδ1+ human thymocytes (dated by TCRdb to the late 2010s). Looking at the study overall: As a data resource, the study described the mRNA-level TRG and TRD CDR3 repertoires of highly purified Vdelta1+ thymocytes obtained from young children. Validation of the multiplex-based CDR3 amplicon strategy against 5'RACE-based CDR3 amplicon generation methods had been performed previously. What the study reported, not specific to this receptor: Donors shared many TRG clonotypes (up to about 6.9x10^3), but TRD repertoires were essentially private, with at most 120 shared. Donors did not cluster by age or sex, so the analyses were not stratified by age or sex. The thymic TRG and TRD repertoires appeared highly polyclonal, with Gaussian CDR3 length distributions, in contrast to the oligoclonal repertoires of peripheral blood. Because unexpected Vdelta2 sequences could lead to misinterpretation of bulk repertoire data, the authors recommended using highly purified populations and validating at the single-cell level. Even though sort purity was high, around 18% of thymic TRD sequences were Vdelta2 (and few were Vdelta3), which was not the case for the peripheral blood Vdelta1+ controls.

RNA was isolated using the RNeasy mini kit, and reverse transcription was performed with Superscript III. To generate the CDR3 amplicons, a multiplex PCR was run using pooled V-gene forward primers together with a constant-region reverse primer that carried Illumina adaptor overhangs. After gel purification, the amplicons were indexed with Nextera index primers over eight extra PCR cycles and then purified using AMPure XP beads. Libraries were sequenced on an Illumina MiSeq with paired-end 250 bp reads, dual indexing and around 22% PhiX spike-in. In the original analysis: FastQC was used to check read quality, and ea-utils fastq-join was used to merge TRG read pairs. Sequences were annotated with IMGT/HighV-QUEST, keeping only productive sequences with unambiguous V-gene assignment; clonotypes were defined by identical CDR3 sequence. Downstream analysis used VDJtools 1.1.1, tcR 2.2.3, Treemap and vegan Shannon diversity in R 3.4.4. TCRdb reanalyzed the public reads with the CATT caller, and identical DNA sequences were merged afterwards. TCRdb, not the authors, supplied the V and J calls. This sample lists around 60,000 delta-chain clones; about 15% were detected once. Approximately 0.4% of the sample is taken by the ten largest.

The CDR1 and CDR2 encoded by the germline V gene are TSWWSYY and QGS. Trimming at the junction amounts to 5 bases on V and 2 bases on J, and the germline ends lie 21 bases apart. From its cysteine to its phenylalanine, the CDR3 spans 17 amino acids. CDR3 DNA is the only sequence kept; it has 51 bases, read in frame from the first base. Specimen: Vdelta1+ gamma-delta thymocytes from the thymus. The cell subset or site label of this sample denotes: FACS-sorted CD3+ TCRalphabeta- TCRVdelta1+ TCRVdelta2- thymocytes. The receptor was derived from a girl less than two years old who had congenital heart surgery. The chain uses TRDV1 and TRDJ1; matching of 6 bases hints at TRDD3 as the D gene. CDR3 loop: CALGSPTGALGTDKLIF. The base sequence is TGTGCTCTTGGGTCCCCAACAGGGGCTCTGGGGACCGATAAACTCATCTTT.